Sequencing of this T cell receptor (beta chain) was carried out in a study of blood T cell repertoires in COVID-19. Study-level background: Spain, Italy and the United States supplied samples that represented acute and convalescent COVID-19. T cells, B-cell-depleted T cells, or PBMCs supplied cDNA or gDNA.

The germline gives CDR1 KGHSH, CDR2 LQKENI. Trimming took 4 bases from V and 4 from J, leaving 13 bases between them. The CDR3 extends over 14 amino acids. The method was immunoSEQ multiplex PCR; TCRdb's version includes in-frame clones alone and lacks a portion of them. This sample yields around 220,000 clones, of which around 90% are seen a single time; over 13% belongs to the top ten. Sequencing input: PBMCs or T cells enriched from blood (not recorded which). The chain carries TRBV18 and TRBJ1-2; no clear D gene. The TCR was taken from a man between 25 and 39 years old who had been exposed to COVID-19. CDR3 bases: TGTGCCAGCTCACTAGACCAGAGCGGCTATGGCTACACCTTC. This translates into CASSLDQSGYGYTF.